The 20 T cell receptor beta chains below all came from one sample that was sequenced in a study of vaccination and CD4 T cells after COVID-19 (dated by TCRdb to 2022 to 2024). Library creation used PCR. Reads for this sample came from an Illumina iSeq 100. DNA from cultured CD4+ T cells underwent TCR sequencing with the Oncomine TCR Beta short-read assay at the Johns Hopkins FTIC core. In-frame beta chains were kept once TCRdb had trimmed the public reads at Q25 with fastp and called clones with MiXCR. A single entry per CDR3 protein holds the most common genes and DNA from its merged rows. The sample table shows about 23,000 distinct CDR3 sequences, and more than 40% are seen once. Under 20% of the sample is held by the ten biggest clonotypes. The antigens these receptors bind are not known. Explained via the paper, the treatment or condition label denotes: approximately nine-day PBMC culture with coronavirus spike peptide pools or control peptides (ViraFEST assay).

This specimen was CD4+ T cells from blood, cultured in vitro, taken before SARS-CoV-2 vaccination. The receptors here all came from a human donor who received a COVID-19 vaccine.

V and J are TRBV10-3 and TRBJ1-3; D unresolved. CDR1 is ENHRY, CDR2 SYGVKD, per germline. The CDR3 spans 14 residues. The germline V and J ends were trimmed by 2 bases and 0 bases, with 5 bases remaining between them. In nucleotides, the CDR3 is TGTGCCATCAGTGAGGGTCGCTCTGGAAACACCATATATTTT. As protein: CAISEGRSGNTIYF.

The V call is TRBV6-1, the J call TRBJ1-1; D is uncertain. The germline gives CDR1 MNHNS, CDR2 SASEGT. CDR3 length equals 13 residues. The V end lost 6 bases, the J end lost 1 base, and 9 bases lay between the germline ends. The CDR3 spells CASSAQRNTEAFF. The CDR3 coding sequence is TGTGCCAGCAGCGCGCAGCGGAACACTGAAGCTTTCTTT.

V usage is TRBV20-1 and J usage is TRBJ2-3; 9 nucleotides match TRBD2. V shed 2 bases and J 2 bases; nucleotides not matched to a gene: 14. This CDR3 has 18 amino acids. CDR1 is DFQATT, CDR2 SNEGSKA, per germline (reference sequence). The CDR3 loop is CSARPMIRLAADTDTQYF. The CDR3 DNA is TGCAGTGCTAGACCCATGATCAGACTAGCGGCAGACACAGATACGCAGTATTTT.

This rearrangement joins TRBV2 to TRBJ1-2; D not resolved. The V gene lost 1 base and the J gene lost 8 bases, with 14 bases spanning the gap. Germline CDR1 is SNHLY and CDR2 is FYNNEI. CDR3 length: 14 residues. CDR3 DNA sequence: TGTGCCAGCAGTGAAGTCGGCATCTCAGAAGGCTACACCTTC. Translated: CASSEVGISEGYTF.

J is TRBJ1-5 and V is TRBV6-1; possible D gene TRBD1, 6 bases. The CDR3 length is 13 residues. V was cut by 8 bases and J by 3 bases, with 11 bases left in between. Per germline, CDR1 MNHNS and CDR2 SASEGT. CDR3 bases: TGTGCCAGCTTCGGACAGTTCAATCAGCCCCAGCATTTT. Translated, it gives CASFGQFNQPQHF.

The chain carries TRBV7-2 and TRBJ2-7, with TRBD2 matching over 8 bases. V was pared by 8 bases and J by 3 bases, with 9 bases of the junction left unmatched. This CDR3 region has 14 residues. Germline V CDR1 and CDR2: SGHTA, FQGNSA. CDR3 sequence: CASEEGSGGYEQYF. The CDR3 coding sequence is TGTGCCAGCGAGGAGGGCAGCGGGGGCTACGAGCAGTACTTC. The complete variable domain, with remaining parts taken from reference TRBV7-2 and TRBJ2-7, reads GAGVSQSPSNKVTEKGKDVELRCDPISGHTALYWYRQSLGQGLEFLIYFQGNSAPDKSGLPSDRFSAERTGGSVSTLTIQRTQQEDSAVYLCASEEGSGGYEQYFGPGTRLTVT.

The chain links TRBV20-1 to TRBJ2-3; D might be TRBD2 (7 bases). The CDR3 spans 17 residues. V was shortened by 1 base and J by 3 bases, with 20 bases between the two germline ends. Per the germline V gene, CDR1 is DFQATT and CDR2 is SNEGSKA (reference sequence). CDR3 residues: CSARVGGGTLKTDTQYF. The CDR3 bases are TGCAGTGCTAGAGTAGGGGGAGGGACCCTCAAAACAGATACGCAGTATTTT.

V gene TRBV30 combines with J gene TRBJ1-2; D may be TRBD1 (6 bases). Deletions cut 2 bases from V and 0 bases from J, with 10 bases between. This CDR3 has 14 amino acids. Germline CDR1 is GTSNPN and CDR2 is SVGIG (reference sequence). CDR3 region: CAWSQGSTNYGYTF. The CDR3 DNA is TGTGCCTGGAGTCAGGGGTCTACTAACTATGGCTACACCTTC. Full variable domain (missing parts from reference TRBV30 and TRBJ1-2): SQTIHQWPATLVQPVGSPLSLECTVEGTSNPNLYWYRQAAGRGLQLLFYSVGIGQISSEVPQNLSASRPQDRQFILSSKKLLLSDSGFYLCAWSQGSTNYGYTFGSGTRLTVV.

This sequence joins TRBV19 and TRBJ1-3; a possible D gene is TRBD1 (6 bases). Per germline, CDR1 LNHDA and CDR2 SQIVND (reference sequence). Deletions cut 7 bases from V and 4 bases from J, with 14 bases between. The CDR3 runs 14 residues. The CDR3, as DNA: TGTGCCAGTATTAGGGGGGGGGACGGAAACACCATATATTTT. It encodes CASIRGGDGNTIYF.

This clonotype was counted between two and nine times. The J gene is TRBJ2-1, the V gene TRBV7-2; TRBD2 matches 7 bases. Germline V gene data show CDR1 as SGHTA and CDR2 as FQGNSA. Unmatched junction bases numbered 4, after V lost 5 bases and J lost 3 bases. This CDR3 comprises 14 residues. CDR3 coding DNA: TGTGCCAGCAGCCCCGGGGGGAACTACAATGAGCAGTTCTTC. This translates into CASSPGGNYNEQFF. Full variable domain (outside the CDR3, taken from reference TRBV7-2 and TRBJ2-1): GAGVSQSPSNKVTEKGKDVELRCDPISGHTALYWYRQSLGQGLEFLIYFQGNSAPDKSGLPSDRFSAERTGGSVSTLTIQRTQQEDSAVYLCASSPGGNYNEQFFGPGTRLTVL.

This clonotype came up a few times. The V call is TRBV2, the J call TRBJ2-5; possible D gene TRBD2, 7 bases. CDR3 length equals 15 residues. Germline CDR1 and CDR2: SNHLY and FYNNEI. V was cut by 7 bases and J by 5 bases, with 20 bases left in between. CDR3 coding DNA: TGTGCCAGCACCCTGGGGGGGGCCGGAAGGGAGACCCAGTACTTC. Its translation is CASTLGGAGRETQYF.

The chain employs TRBV20-1 and TRBJ1-5; D not certain. Trimming took off 1 base at V and 1 base at J, with 11 bases between the two ends. CDR3 size: 15 residues. CDR1 is DFQATT and CDR2 is SNEGSKA in the germline V gene (reference sequence). The CDR3, as DNA: TGCAGTGCTAGAGGTGGAAGTCGGAGCAATCAGCCCCAGCATTTT. Residues: CSARGGSRSNQPQHF.

The genes are TRBV6-2 or TRBV6-3 and TRBJ2-1, with TRBD1 matching over 10 bases. The CDR3 contains 15 residues. V trimming: 4 bases; J trimming: 4 bases; junction bases outside the gene matches: 4. The V gene's germline CDR1 is MNHEY and CDR2 SVGEGT. This CDR3 reads CASSWGQGPYNEQFF. The DNA of the CDR3 is TGTGCCAGCAGTTGGGGACAGGGGCCGTACAATGAGCAGTTCTTC.

This sequence joins TRBV6-1 and TRBJ2-1; possible D gene TRBD2, 6 bases. The CDR3 sequence is 15 residues long. Trimming removed 5 bases from V and 1 base from J, with 12 bases in between. Germline V gives CDR1 MNHNS, CDR2 SASEGT. The CDR3 spells CASSRGRGSYNEQFF. The CDR3 nucleotides read TGTGCCAGCAGTCGGGGCCGGGGGTCCTACAATGAGCAGTTCTTC.

The chain uses TRBV12-3 or TRBV12-4 and TRBJ2-5; 7 bases match TRBD1. Losses at the gene ends were 5 bases for V and 7 bases for J; bases not matched to a gene: 13. CDR3 length: 15 residues. CDR3 nucleotide sequence: TGTGCCAGCAGTCCTACGGGACAGACCTCTCGGACCCAGTACTTC. As protein: CASSPTGQTSRTQYF.

In this sample, this clonotype turned up a few times. CDR3 sequence (DNA): TGTGCCAGCAGCCCGAAATATAGAATCCCGGGATTAATCAGCTCCCAGCATTTT. Its protein product is CASSPKYRIPGLISSQHF. The chain employs TRBV7-8 and TRBJ1-5, with unresolved D. The germline V gene encodes CDR1 SGHVS and CDR2 FQNEAQ. Deletions cut 5 bases from V and 11 bases from J, with 31 bases between. CDR3 length: 18 residues.

The genes are TRBV7-6 and TRBJ2-5; D call uncertain. Trimming removed 3 bases from V and 5 bases from J, with 7 bases in between. This CDR3 is 12 amino acids long. In germline, CDR1 is SGHVS, CDR2 FNYEAQ. The CDR3 DNA reads as TGTGCCAGCAGCTTTTCGGGCGAGACCCAGTACTTC. As protein: CASSFSGETQYF. Complete variable domain (other parts from reference TRBV7-6 and TRBJ2-5): GAGVSQSPRYKVTKRGQDVALRCDPISGHVSLYWYRQALGQGPEFLTYFNYEAQQDKSGLPNDRFSAERPEGSISTLTIQRTEQRDSAMYRCASSFSGETQYFGPGTRLLVL.

V usage is TRBV20-1 and J usage is TRBJ2-7, with TRBD2 matching over 8 bases. CDR3 length: 13 residues. Per germline, CDR1 DFQATT and CDR2 SNEGSKA (reference sequence). The V gene end was trimmed by 6 bases and the J gene end by 3 bases; junction bases not matched to a gene: 7. CDR3 coding DNA: TGCAGTGCAAACACCGGGACTAGCTACGAGCAGTACTTC. Amino acid sequence: CSANTGTSYEQYF.

The sample holds a few counts of this clonotype. The rearrangement joins TRBV28 to TRBJ1-5; D uncertain. Germline loops: CDR1 MDHEN, CDR2 SYDVKM. The CDR3 covers 13 residues. Trimming cost V 4 bases and J 2 bases, with 6 bases left between them. The CDR3 loop reads CASSSGGNQPQHF. CDR3 bases: TGTGCCAGCAGTTCCGGCGGCAATCAGCCCCAGCATTTT.

This clonotype was observed a handful of times. In DNA form, the CDR3 reads TGTGCCAGCAGCACACGGACAGGGGAAGATACGCAGTATTTT. Protein sequence: CASSTRTGEDTQYF. The chain employs TRBV7-9 and TRBJ2-3; 9 bases are shared with TRBD1. This CDR3 is built from 14 residues. The V gene end was trimmed by 5 bases and the J gene end by 5 bases; junction bases not matched to a gene: 5. Germline V gives CDR1 SEHNR, CDR2 FQNEAQ (reference sequence). The whole variable domain, filled in from reference TRBV7-9 and TRBJ2-3, reads DTGVSQNPRHKITKRGQNVTFRCDPISEHNRLYWYRQTLGQGPEFLTYFQNEAQLEKSRLLSDRFSAERPKGSFSTLEIQRTEQGDSAMYLCASSTRTGEDTQYFGPGTRLTVL.